This TCR beta chain was identified during a study of T cells after yellow fever vaccination. Study details: Fractions of low cell number were prepared using SMART-Seq v4 Ultra Low Input.

Losses at the gene ends were 6 bases for V and 8 bases for J; bases not matched to a gene: 9. CDR1 is MNHEY and CDR2 is SMNVEV in the germline V gene (reference sequence). The CDR3 length is 15 residues. General study findings and limits: It was a small share of clonotypes that appeared in both CD4 and CD8 compartments. Subsequent to the booster, the majority of primary-vaccination clones reappeared (around 97% CD4, approximately 85% CD8).

This clonotype was picked up a small number of times. The antigen remains unidentified. TCR cDNA, made by 5'RACE template switching, carried an added universal primer site and UMIs. In TCRdb, the 5' RACE reads were re-called with MiXCR into one record per CDR3 protein. The table lists hundreds of thousands of distinct CDR3 sequences, approximately 13% of them singletons, with more than 12% in the top ten. This specimen was PBMCs, taken on the day of the yellow fever booster vaccination. This sequence was found in a man aged 25 to 45 who received the YFV17D yellow fever vaccine. V gene TRBV27 combines with J gene TRBJ2-1, with 11 bases matching TRBD2. The CDR3 DNA reads as TGTGCCAGCAGACCGACTAGCGGGACCTGGTATGAGCAGTTCTTC. This encodes CASRPTSGTWYEQFF.